The clone carrying this T cell receptor beta chain was seen many times. Its target is unknown. The data originate from a study of CD8 T cells in ankylosing spondylitis. Notes on the study in general: Characteristic of ankylosing spondylitis blood, it appeared, was a TCR beta motif comprising several highly homologous variants. Reportedly, matched ankylosing spondylitis synovial fluid was significantly enriched for disease-linked clones.

TCR beta libraries were made by quantitative 5'-RACE with molecular barcodes. TCRdb redid the calling of the 5' RACE reads with MiXCR, one entry per CDR3 protein. The sample shows roughly 69,000 distinct CDR3 sequences, about 5% of them seen only once. The germline V gene encodes CDR1 SGHRS and CDR2 YFSETQ. There are 16 residues in the CDR3. V lost 4 bases to trimming and J lost 2 bases; unmatched junction nucleotides: 6. The TCR comes from a male donor with ankylosing spondylitis or in good health (not recorded which). Sequencing was carried out using blood, either unsorted or a sorted T cell fraction (not recorded which). The chain combines TRBV5-1 with TRBJ2-5; 12 nucleotides match TRBD1. CDR3 residues: CASSQGTGGYQETQYF. Here the CDR3 DNA reads TGCGCCAGCAGCCAGGGGACAGGGGGCTATCAAGAGACCCAGTACTTC.